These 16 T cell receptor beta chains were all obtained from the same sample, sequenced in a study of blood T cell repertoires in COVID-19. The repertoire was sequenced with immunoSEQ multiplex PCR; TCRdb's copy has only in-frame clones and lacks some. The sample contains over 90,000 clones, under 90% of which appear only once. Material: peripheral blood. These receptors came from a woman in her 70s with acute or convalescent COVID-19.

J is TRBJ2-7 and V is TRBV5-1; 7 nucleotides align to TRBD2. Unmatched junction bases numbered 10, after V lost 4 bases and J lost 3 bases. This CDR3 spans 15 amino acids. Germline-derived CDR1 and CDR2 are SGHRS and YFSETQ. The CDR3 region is CASSLQTSRNYEQYF. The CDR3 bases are TGCGCCAGCAGCCTACAGACTAGCAGAAACTACGAGCAGTACTTC.

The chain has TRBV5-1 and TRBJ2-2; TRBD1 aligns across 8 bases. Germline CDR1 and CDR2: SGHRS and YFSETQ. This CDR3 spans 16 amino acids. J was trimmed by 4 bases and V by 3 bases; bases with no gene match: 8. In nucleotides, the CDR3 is TGCGCCAGCAGCTCGAGGGGGACAGGTCTCACCGGGGAGCTGTTTTTT. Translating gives CASSSRGTGLTGELFF.

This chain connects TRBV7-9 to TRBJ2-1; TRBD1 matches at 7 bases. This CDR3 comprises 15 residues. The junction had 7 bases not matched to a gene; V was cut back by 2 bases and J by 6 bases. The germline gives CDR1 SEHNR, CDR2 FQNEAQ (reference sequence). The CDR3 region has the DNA TGTGCCAGCAGCTTATTGACAGGACAGGTCAATGAGCAGTTCTTC. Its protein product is CASSLLTGQVNEQFF.

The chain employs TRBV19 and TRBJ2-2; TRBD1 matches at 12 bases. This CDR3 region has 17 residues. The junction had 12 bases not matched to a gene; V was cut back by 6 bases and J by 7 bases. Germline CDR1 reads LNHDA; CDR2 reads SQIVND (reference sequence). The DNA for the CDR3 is TGTGCCAGTAGCCGCCGGGGGACAGGGGGCTACAGCGGGGAGCTGTTTTTT. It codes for CASSRRGTGGYSGELFF.

CDR3 protein: CASSILAAGTGELFF. Here the CDR3 DNA reads TGTGCCAGCAGCATACTAGCGGCGGGGACCGGGGAGCTGTTTTTT. The chain combines TRBV5-4 with TRBJ2-2; 8 positions match TRBD2. There are 15 residues in the CDR3. J was trimmed by 5 bases and V by 4 bases; bases with no gene match: 7. Germline CDR1 SGHNT, CDR2 YYREEE (reference sequence). Filled out from reference TRBV5-4 and TRBJ2-2, the complete variable domain reads ETGVTQSPTHLIKTRGQQVTLRCSSQSGHNTVSWYQQALGQGPQFIFQYYREEENGRGNFPPRFSGLQFPNYSSELNVNALELDDSALYLCASSILAAGTGELFFGEGSRLTVL.

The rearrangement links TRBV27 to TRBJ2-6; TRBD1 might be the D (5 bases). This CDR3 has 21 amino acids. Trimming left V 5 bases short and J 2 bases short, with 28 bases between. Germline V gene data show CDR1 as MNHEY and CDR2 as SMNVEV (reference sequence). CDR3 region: CASSLQGSHPFFPAGANVLTF. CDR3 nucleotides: TGTGCCAGCAGTCTGCAGGGTTCCCATCCCTTCTTCCCCGCTGGGGCCAACGTCCTGACTTTC.

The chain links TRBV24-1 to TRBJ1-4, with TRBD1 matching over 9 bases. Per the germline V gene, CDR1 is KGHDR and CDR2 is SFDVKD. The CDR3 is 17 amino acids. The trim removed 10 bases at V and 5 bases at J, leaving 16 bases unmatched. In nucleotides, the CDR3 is TGTGCCACATCCGCGTACTCAACAGGGGGCAAAAATGAAAAACTGTTTTTT. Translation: CATSAYSTGGKNEKLFF.

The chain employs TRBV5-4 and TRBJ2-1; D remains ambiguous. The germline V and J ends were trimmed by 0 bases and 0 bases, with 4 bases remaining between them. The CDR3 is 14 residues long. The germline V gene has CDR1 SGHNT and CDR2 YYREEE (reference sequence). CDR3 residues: CASSLAGSYNEQFF. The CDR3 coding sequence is TGTGCCAGCAGCTTGGCAGGCTCCTACAATGAGCAGTTCTTC.

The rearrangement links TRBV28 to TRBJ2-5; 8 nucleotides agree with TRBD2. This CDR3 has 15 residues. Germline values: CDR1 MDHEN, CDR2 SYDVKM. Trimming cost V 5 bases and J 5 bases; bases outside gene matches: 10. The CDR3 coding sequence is TGTGCCAGCAGTACCCCCGGGAGGGCCGGGGAGACCCAGTACTTC. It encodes CASSTPGRAGETQYF. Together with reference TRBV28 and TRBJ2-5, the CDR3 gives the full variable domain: DVKVTQSSRYLVKRTGEKVFLECVQDMDHENMFWYRQDPGLGLRLIYFSYDVKMKEKGDIPEGYSVSREKKERFSLILESASTNQTSMYLCASSTPGRAGETQYFGPGTRLLVL.

CDR3 nucleotides: TGTGCCAGCGGAACCTCTAGCGGGGGGGCCTACGAGCAGTACGTC. Its translation: CASGTSSGGAYEQYV. The chain employs TRBV27 and TRBJ2-7; 12 bases map to TRBD2. Germline values: CDR1 MNHEY, CDR2 SMNVEV (reference sequence). V shed 8 bases and J 2 bases; nucleotides not matched to a gene: 7. CDR3 length: 15 residues.

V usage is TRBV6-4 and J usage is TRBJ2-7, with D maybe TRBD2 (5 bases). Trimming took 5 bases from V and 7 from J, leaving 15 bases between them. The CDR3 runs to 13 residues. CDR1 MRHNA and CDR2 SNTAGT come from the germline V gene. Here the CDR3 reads CASSPSGVGEQYF. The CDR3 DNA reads TGTGCCAGCAGTCCAAGCGGAGTAGGAGAGCAGTACTTC.

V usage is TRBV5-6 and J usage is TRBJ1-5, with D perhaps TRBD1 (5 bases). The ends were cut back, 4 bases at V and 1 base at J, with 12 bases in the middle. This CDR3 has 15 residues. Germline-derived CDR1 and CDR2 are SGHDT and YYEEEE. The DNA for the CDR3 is TGTGCCAGCAGCCGCAGACAGTCAAGCAATCAGCCCCAGCATTTT. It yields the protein CASSRRQSSNQPQHF.

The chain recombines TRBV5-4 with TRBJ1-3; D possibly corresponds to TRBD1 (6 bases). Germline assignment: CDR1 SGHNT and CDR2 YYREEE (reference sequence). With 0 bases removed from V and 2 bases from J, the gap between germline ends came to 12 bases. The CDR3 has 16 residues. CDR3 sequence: CASSLAEQGTGNTIYF. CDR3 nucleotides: TGTGCCAGCAGCTTGGCCGAACAGGGAACTGGAAACACCATATATTTT. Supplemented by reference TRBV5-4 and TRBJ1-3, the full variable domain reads ETGVTQSPTHLIKTRGQQVTLRCSSQSGHNTVSWYQQALGQGPQFIFQYYREEENGRGNFPPRFSGLQFPNYSSELNVNALELDDSALYLCASSLAEQGTGNTIYFGEGSWLTVV.

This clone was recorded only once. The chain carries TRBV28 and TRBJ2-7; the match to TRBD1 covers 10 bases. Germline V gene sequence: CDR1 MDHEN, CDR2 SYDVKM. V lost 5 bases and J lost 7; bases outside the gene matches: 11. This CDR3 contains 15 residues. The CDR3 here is CASSDSGTGEREQYF. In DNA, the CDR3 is TGTGCCAGCAGTGACTCCGGGACAGGGGAGCGGGAGCAGTACTTC.

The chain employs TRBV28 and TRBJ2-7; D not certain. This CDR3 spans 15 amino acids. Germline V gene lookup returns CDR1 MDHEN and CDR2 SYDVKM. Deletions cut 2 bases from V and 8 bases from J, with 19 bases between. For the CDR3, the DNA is TGTGCCAGCAGTTTAAGGTCCGGAAACTACCCAAAGCAGTACTTC. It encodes CASSLRSGNYPKQYF. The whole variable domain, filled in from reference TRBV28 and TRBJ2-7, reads DVKVTQSSRYLVKRTGEKVFLECVQDMDHENMFWYRQDPGLGLRLIYFSYDVKMKEKGDIPEGYSVSREKKERFSLILESASTNQTSMYLCASSLRSGNYPKQYFGPGTRLTVT.

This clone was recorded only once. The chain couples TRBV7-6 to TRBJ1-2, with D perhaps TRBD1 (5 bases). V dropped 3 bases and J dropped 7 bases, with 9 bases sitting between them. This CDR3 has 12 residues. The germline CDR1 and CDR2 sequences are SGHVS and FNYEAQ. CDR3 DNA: TGTGCCAGCAGCTTGGGGGGATTTGGCTACACCTTC. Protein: CASSLGGFGYTF.